One and the same sample provided the 26 T cell receptor beta chains below, sequenced in a study of OX40 agonist ivuxolimab in advanced cancers. Sequenced by immunoSEQ multiplex PCR; TCRdb stores in-frame clones only, minus some. Of under 20,000 clones in the sample, around 86% are singletons; the top ten hold roughly 34%. Source: CD4+ or CD8+ T cells sorted from blood, taken in a trial of the OX40 agonist ivuxolimab. The source of these receptors is an adult with an advanced solid tumor such as melanoma, head and neck, liver or kidney cancer.

This CDR3 reads CASSYSGDYGYTF. CDR3 nucleotides: TGTGCCAGCAGCTACTCGGGAGACTATGGCTACACCTTC. V is TRBV7-9 and J is TRBJ1-2; no reliable D call. The CDR3 runs to 13 residues. The V gene's germline CDR1 is SEHNR and CDR2 FQNEAQ (reference sequence). V gave up 4 bases and J gave up 3 bases, with 9 bases separating them.

A word on this clone: Relative to the germline gene, one junction end is altered; a read error may explain this. The chain joins TRBV14 to TRBJ1-4; D call uncertain. Germline CDR1 is SGHDN and CDR2 is FVKESK. The CDR3 totals 10 residues. The CDR3 here is CASGHEKLFF. CDR3 bases: TGTGCCAGCGGCCACGAAAAACTGTTTTTT.

The gene calls are TRBV7-8 and TRBJ2-4, with D tentatively TRBD2 (6 bases). The germline V gene encodes CDR1 SGHVS and CDR2 FQNEAQ. Trimming took 1 base from V and 0 from J, leaving 10 bases between them. This CDR3 spans 16 amino acids. The CDR3 bases are TGTGCCAGCAGCTTAGTCGTGGGACTAGCCAAAAACATTCAGTACTTC. This codes for CASSLVVGLAKNIQYF.

The J gene is TRBJ2-1, the V gene TRBV5-1; D uncertain. From germline, CDR1 is SGHRS and CDR2 YFSETQ. Deletions cut 0 bases from V and 4 bases from J, with 5 bases between. The CDR3 has 13 residues. CDR3 loop: CASSLGGYNEQFF. Here the CDR3 DNA reads TGCGCCAGCAGCTTGGGTGGGTACAATGAGCAGTTCTTC.

The V call is TRBV18, the J call TRBJ2-7; D is possibly TRBD1 (6 bases). In germline, CDR1 is KGHSH, CDR2 LQKENI. The CDR3 loop spans 14 amino acids. V was trimmed by 3 bases and J by 6 bases, leaving 15 bases between them. Written as DNA, the CDR3 is TGTGCCAGCTCACCTAGGGACACCGAGGCCGAGCAGTACTTC. This sequence encodes CASSPRDTEAEQYF.

The rearrangement joins TRBV6-1 to TRBJ2-7; 9 bases line up with TRBD2. Germline V CDR1 and CDR2: MNHNS, SASEGT. CDR3 length: 15 amino acids. Unmatched junction bases numbered 3, after V lost 1 base and J lost 2 bases. CDR3 region: CASSEELAGPYEQYF. DNA of the CDR3: TGTGCCAGCAGTGAAGAACTAGCGGGCCCCTACGAGCAGTACTTC.

This chain links TRBV4-2 with TRBJ1-5; unclear D gene. Germline assignment: CDR1 LGHNA and CDR2 YNFKEQ. With 0 bases removed from V and 6 bases from J, the gap between germline ends came to 6 bases. The CDR3 spans 13 residues. The CDR3 reads CASSQDLGQPQHF. The CDR3 DNA sequence: TGTGCCAGCAGCCAAGATCTGGGTCAGCCCCAGCATTTT.

The CDR3 sequence is CAWSVLGLHPGGYTF. The CDR3 DNA sequence: TGTGCCTGGAGTGTACTTGGACTCCACCCCGGGGGCTACACCTTC. The chain carries TRBV30 and TRBJ1-2; D gene unclear. CDR1 is GTSNPN and CDR2 is SVGIG in the germline V gene (reference sequence). V was trimmed by 0 bases and J by 8 bases, leaving 19 bases between them. The CDR3 loop spans 15 amino acids.

This chain uses TRBV4-2 with TRBJ2-1; 10 bases match TRBD2. This CDR3 region has 15 residues. J was trimmed by 9 bases and V by 1 base; bases with no gene match: 6. Per the germline V gene, CDR1 is LGHNA and CDR2 is YNFKEQ. CDR3 nucleotide sequence: TGTGCCAGCAGCCAAGGGACTAGCGGAATTACTGAGCAGTTCTTC. Its translation is CASSQGTSGITEQFF.

V usage is TRBV6-4 and J usage is TRBJ2-3; a possible D gene is TRBD1 (6 bases). Germline V gives CDR1 MRHNA, CDR2 SNTAGT. This CDR3 is built from 16 residues. V was cut by 0 bases and J by 3 bases, with 13 bases left in between. As DNA, the CDR3 is TGTGCCAGCAGTGACTCGGCAGGGGATGGTACAGATACGCAGTATTTT. It is translated as CASSDSAGDGTDTQYF.

This clone came up once. J is TRBJ2-1 and V is TRBV19, with 8 bases lining up with TRBD2. The germline V gene has CDR1 LNHDA and CDR2 SQIVND (reference sequence). The V gene end was trimmed by 1 base and the J gene end by 5 bases; junction bases not matched to a gene: 4. CDR3 length: 15 amino acids. DNA of the CDR3: TGTGCCAGTAGTATAGTTCTAGCGGGCCACAATGAGCAGTTCTTC. Protein: CASSIVLAGHNEQFF.

The chain couples TRBV2 to TRBJ1-1; TRBD1 is a possible D gene (5 bases). CDR1 and CDR2 (germline): SNHLY, FYNNEI. V gave up 6 bases and J gave up 6 bases, with 8 bases separating them. The CDR3 is 11 amino acids. The CDR3 nucleotides read TGTGCCAGCAGGACGGGGCCTGAAGCTTTCTTT. As protein: CASRTGPEAFF.

The chain recombines TRBV4-1 with TRBJ1-1, with D tentatively TRBD1 (5 bases). The CDR3 is 14 residues long. V dropped 3 bases and J dropped 0 bases, with 8 bases sitting between them. CDR1 is MGHRA and CDR2 is YSYEKL in the germline V gene. The CDR3: CASSQGGVNTEAFF. The CDR3 nucleotides read TGCGCCAGCAGCCAGGGGGGGGTGAACACTGAAGCTTTCTTT.

The chain uses TRBV4-3 and TRBJ2-1; 10 nucleotides agree with TRBD2. The V segment lost 3 bases and the J segment 4 bases; nucleotides outside the gene matches: 18. CDR1 and CDR2 from the germline V gene are LGHNA and YSLEER. The CDR3 consists of 20 residues. The CDR3 spells CASSQKPISRTSGDYNEQFF. CDR3 in DNA: TGCGCCAGCAGCCAGAAGCCGATAAGCCGTACTAGCGGGGATTACAATGAGCAGTTCTTC.

The chain couples TRBV28 to TRBJ2-2, with TRBD2 matching over 8 bases. CDR1 and CDR2 (germline): MDHEN, SYDVKM. The CDR3 has 16 residues. V shed 5 bases and J 0 bases; nucleotides not matched to a gene: 5. The CDR3 nucleotides read TGTGCCAGCAGTCCTACTAGCGGAACGAACACCGGGGAGCTGTTTTTT. Translating it yields CASSPTSGTNTGELFF. The full variable domain, completed using reference TRBV28 and TRBJ2-2, is DVKVTQSSRYLVKRTGEKVFLECVQDMDHENMFWYRQDPGLGLRLIYFSYDVKMKEKGDIPEGYSVSREKKERFSLILESASTNQTSMYLCASSPTSGTNTGELFFGEGSRLTVL.

The chain uses TRBV19 and TRBJ1-2; D not certain. The CDR3 totals 12 residues. The V and J ends lost 5 bases and 6 bases respectively, with 10 bases between them. Germline CDR1 reads LNHDA; CDR2 reads SQIVND (reference sequence). The CDR3 is CASSPQADGYTF. In DNA, the CDR3 is TGTGCCAGTAGTCCCCAGGCGGATGGCTACACCTTC.

J is TRBJ2-7 and V is TRBV29-1, with D possibly matching TRBD1 (6 bases). Deletions cut 6 bases from V and 3 bases from J, with 21 bases between. The CDR3 has 15 residues. Per the germline V gene, CDR1 is SQVTM and CDR2 is ANQGSEA. The CDR3 protein is CSVAGVPRQGYEQYF. The CDR3 DNA reads as TGCAGCGTCGCAGGGGTCCCAAGACAAGGCTACGAGCAGTACTTC.

The chain recombines TRBV28 with TRBJ2-7; 7 nucleotides align to TRBD1. CDR3 length: 16 residues. Germline loops: CDR1 MDHEN, CDR2 SYDVKM. V was clipped by 4 bases and J by 0 bases; unmatched bases: 9. The CDR3 coding sequence is TGTGCCAGCAGTTACCGGGACAGCGAACCCTCCTACGAGCAGTACTTC. It translates to CASSYRDSEPSYEQYF.

The V gene is TRBV7-2, the J gene TRBJ1-1; possibly TRBD1 for D (5 bases). This CDR3 is 14 amino acids long. The germline V gene encodes CDR1 SGHTA and CDR2 FQGNSA. Trimming pared 1 base from V and 3 bases from J, leaving 9 bases between. The chain's CDR3 is CASSLVLGDTEAFF. The CDR3 DNA is TGTGCCAGCAGCTTAGTTCTAGGGGACACTGAAGCTTTCTTT.

The CDR3 spells CASSLSGTSYNEQFF. The CDR3 DNA reads TGTGCCAGCAGCTTAAGCGGAACCTCCTACAATGAGCAGTTCTTC. V gene TRBV7-3 combines with J gene TRBJ2-1; no definite D call. V lost 1 base to trimming and J lost 0 bases, with 7 bases between them. The CDR3 has 15 amino acids. Germline loops: CDR1 SGHTA, CDR2 FQGTGA.

This chain's CDR3 is CASSPPFPTQGRTEAFF. In DNA form, the CDR3 reads TGTGCCAGCTCACCACCTTTTCCCACACAGGGGAGGACTGAAGCTTTCTTT. This sequence joins TRBV18 and TRBJ1-1; TRBD1 aligns across 7 bases. Unmatched junction bases numbered 12, after V lost 0 bases and J lost 5 bases. This CDR3 region has 17 residues. From germline, CDR1 is KGHSH and CDR2 LQKENI.

The V call is TRBV19, the J call TRBJ2-7, with 9 bases that match TRBD2. In germline, CDR1 is LNHDA, CDR2 SQIVND (reference sequence). The CDR3 runs 15 residues. V shed 5 bases and J 3 bases; nucleotides not matched to a gene: 8. The CDR3 nucleotides read TGTGCCAGTAGTGTCTTTAGCGGGAGTAGCTACGAGCAGTACTTC. This encodes CASSVFSGSSYEQYF.

The gene calls are TRBV18 and TRBJ2-5; D is possibly TRBD2 (6 bases). The CDR3 loop spans 18 amino acids. Per germline, CDR1 KGHSH and CDR2 LQKENI. V lost 4 bases, J lost 5 bases, and 26 bases lay in between. The CDR3 reads CASSLRRVQTIVGETQYF. The CDR3, as DNA: TGTGCCAGCTCACTCCGGAGGGTACAAACCATAGTAGGGGAGACCCAGTACTTC.

V usage is TRBV4-1 and J usage is TRBJ2-5, with TRBD1 matching 7 bases. Per germline, CDR1 MGHRA and CDR2 YSYEKL. The ends lost 1 base at V and 3 bases at J; junction bases unmatched: 8. This CDR3 region has 16 residues. CDR3 DNA sequence: TGCGCCAGCAGCCAAGCCGAAAACAGGGGAAAAGAGACCCAGTACTTC. Residues: CASSQAENRGKETQYF.

The V call is TRBV28, the J call TRBJ1-5; 9 nucleotides align to TRBD1. CDR3 length: 12 residues. V gave up 8 bases and J gave up 7 bases; unmatched junction bases: 3. Germline CDR1 is MDHEN and CDR2 is SYDVKM. The CDR3 region has the DNA TGTGCCAGCTACAGGGGGCTCCAGCCCCAGCATTTT. Protein: CASYRGLQPQHF.

V usage is TRBV5-4 and J usage is TRBJ2-2; D is perhaps TRBD1 or TRBD2 (5 bases each). CDR3 length: 13 residues. V was clipped by 5 bases and J by 8 bases, with 13 bases between them. Germline CDR1 is SGHNT and CDR2 is YYREEE (reference sequence). For the CDR3, the DNA is TGTGCCAGCAGGGGGACGGGGTCTGGGGAGCTGTTTTTT. As protein: CASRGTGSGELFF.